Listed here are 31 T cell receptor beta chains from one sample, sequenced in a study of radiotherapy plus CTLA-4 blockade in lung cancer. The protocol was immunoSEQ multiplex PCR, while the TCRdb copy is restricted to in-frame clones and leaves out a portion. There are 75,000 to 100,000 clones in the sample; approximately 74% occur only once, and around 2.7% lies in the top ten. This material consisted of peripheral blood, taken from a patient treated with radiotherapy plus ipilimumab. The receptor source for this set is a human donor with non-small cell lung cancer who had a partial response to radiotherapy plus ipilimumab. Some clones in this sample may be carry-over from other donors' samples.

This clone was counted between two and nine times. The chain combines TRBV7-2 with TRBJ2-4; TRBD2 agrees at 9 bases. Losses at the gene ends were 1 base for V and 2 bases for J; bases not matched to a gene: 6. CDR3 size: 17 residues. Germline-derived CDR1 and CDR2 are SGHTA and FQGNSA. CDR3 nucleotides: TGTGCCAGCAGCTTAGTTTTTAGCGGGAGCCCCAAAAACATTCAGTACTTC. It specifies CASSLVFSGSPKNIQYF. Full variable domain (outside the CDR3, taken from reference TRBV7-2 and TRBJ2-4): GAGVSQSPSNKVTEKGKDVELRCDPISGHTALYWYRQSLGQGLEFLIYFQGNSAPDKSGLPSDRFSAERTGGSVSTLTIQRTQQEDSAVYLCASSLVFSGSPKNIQYFGAGTRLSVL.

The sample holds a few counts of this clone. V usage is TRBV7-9 and J usage is TRBJ1-5; TRBD1 agrees at 10 bases. V was pared by 5 bases and J by 4 bases, with 8 bases of the junction left unmatched. The CDR3 is 16 amino acids. CDR1 is SEHNR, CDR2 FQNEAQ, per germline (reference sequence). The CDR3 bases are TGTGCCAGCAGCCGGGGACAGGGGACGAAAAATCAGCCCCAGCATTTT. It codes for CASSRGQGTKNQPQHF.

This clone has a handful of counts. The chain uses TRBV2 and TRBJ2-6, with TRBD1 matching over 9 bases. This CDR3 is built from 16 residues. Germline values: CDR1 SNHLY, CDR2 FYNNEI. Germline trimming cut 6 bases from V and 2 bases from J; bases unmatched to any gene: 5. The CDR3 loop reads CASRTGGAAGANVLTF. CDR3 sequence (DNA): TGTGCCAGCAGGACAGGGGGTGCGGCTGGGGCCAACGTCCTGACTTTC.

This sequence joins TRBV28 and TRBJ2-1, with 7 bases fitting TRBD2. Germline CDR1 reads MDHEN; CDR2 reads SYDVKM. The CDR3 has 13 amino acids. The V segment lost 4 bases and the J segment 9 bases; nucleotides outside the gene matches: 6. As DNA, the CDR3 is TGTGCCAGCAGTTCAGGAGGGAGGGCTGAGCAGTTCTTC. This sequence encodes CASSSGGRAEQFF.

The gene calls are TRBV7-9 and TRBJ2-1, with 8 bases lining up with TRBD2. The CDR3 spans 16 residues. The trim removed 2 bases at V and 4 bases at J, leaving 7 bases unmatched. Germline lookup yields CDR1 SEHNR and CDR2 FQNEAQ (reference sequence). The CDR3 bases are TGTGCCAGCAGCTTATACCGGGGGGGGTCATACAATGAGCAGTTCTTC. It yields the protein CASSLYRGGSYNEQFF.

V usage is TRBV5-8 and J usage is TRBJ2-3; 8 nucleotides align to TRBD1. CDR3 length: 16 amino acids. Germline CDR1 and CDR2: SGHTS and YDEGEE. Trimming cost V 4 bases and J 0 bases; bases outside gene matches: 7. The CDR3 region has the DNA TGTGCCAGCAGCACCATGACAGGGGCTAGCACAGATACGCAGTATTTT. Its translation is CASSTMTGASTDTQYF.

J is TRBJ2-3 and V is TRBV11-2; 8 nucleotides align to TRBD2. V shed 5 bases and J 0 bases; nucleotides not matched to a gene: 4. Germline V gives CDR1 SGHAT, CDR2 FQNNGV. The CDR3 runs to 15 residues. The CDR3 nucleotides read TGTGCCAGCAGCCCTCAGCGGGGGAGCACAGATACGCAGTATTTT. This codes for CASSPQRGSTDTQYF.

The chain is built from TRBV19 and TRBJ2-2, with 9 bases identical to TRBD1. The CDR3 has 16 amino acids. The V and J ends lost 5 bases and 1 base, in that order; junction bases with no gene match: 5. The germline gives CDR1 LNHDA, CDR2 SQIVND (reference sequence). The CDR3 protein is CASSAETGGNTGELFF. CDR3 nucleotides: TGTGCCAGTAGTGCAGAGACAGGGGGGAACACCGGGGAGCTGTTTTTT.

The J gene is TRBJ2-5, the V gene TRBV9, with D perhaps matching TRBD2 (7 bases). This CDR3 spans 16 amino acids. The V end was cut by 0 bases, the J end by 4 bases, with 16 bases between. The germline V gene has CDR1 SGDLS and CDR2 YYNGEE. The CDR3 is CASSVDMGGPSETQYF. As DNA, the CDR3 is TGTGCCAGCAGCGTAGATATGGGGGGGCCTTCAGAGACCCAGTACTTC.

This clone appeared once. The DNA for the CDR3 is TGTGCCAGCAGCCAAGATGTAGGGACTACCTCCTACAATGAGCAGTTCTTC. This codes for CASSQDVGTTSYNEQFF. The chain joins TRBV4-2 to TRBJ2-1; 7 bases match TRBD2. J was trimmed by 0 bases and V by 0 bases; bases with no gene match: 5. The germline V gene has CDR1 LGHNA and CDR2 YNFKEQ. The CDR3 spans 17 residues.

The J gene is TRBJ2-7, the V gene TRBV7-9; TRBD1 matches at 9 bases. The CDR3 covers 14 residues. The ends lost 1 base at V and 3 bases at J; junction bases unmatched: 1. Germline loops: CDR1 SEHNR, CDR2 FQNEAQ (reference sequence). The CDR3 sequence: CASSLGTGVYEQYF. CDR3 coding DNA: TGTGCCAGCAGCTTAGGGACAGGGGTCTACGAGCAGTACTTC.

The chain joins TRBV6-1 to TRBJ2-1, with TRBD1 matching 7 bases. Unmatched junction bases numbered 9, after V lost 10 bases and J lost 9 bases. Germline CDR1 and CDR2: MNHNS and SASEGT. The CDR3 loop spans 12 amino acids. The CDR3 coding sequence is TGTGCCACTCACAGGGGTTTAGGTGAGCAGTTCTTC. Its translation: CATHRGLGEQFF.

The genes are TRBV10-3 and TRBJ2-3; D gene uncertain. Per the germline V gene, CDR1 is ENHRY and CDR2 is SYGVKD. The CDR3 is 13 residues long. The ends were cut back, 4 bases at V and 3 bases at J, with 8 bases in the middle. The CDR3 sequence: CAISGAITDTQYF. CDR3 nucleotide sequence: TGTGCCATCAGTGGTGCTATAACAGATACGCAGTATTTT.

The V gene is TRBV7-9, the J gene TRBJ2-7; D is perhaps TRBD1 (5 bases). V dropped 1 base and J dropped 7 bases, with 11 bases sitting between them. This CDR3 is 13 amino acids long. The germline CDR1 and CDR2 sequences are SEHNR and FQNEAQ (reference sequence). The CDR3 DNA is TGTGCCAGCAGCTTAGTTCAGGGTGGGGAGCAGTACTTC. Translation: CASSLVQGGEQYF. The variable domain in full, with the rest retrieved from reference TRBV7-9 and TRBJ2-7, is DTGVSQNPRHKITKRGQNVTFRCDPISEHNRLYWYRQTLGQGPEFLTYFQNEAQLEKSRLLSDRFSAERPKGSFSTLEIQRTEQGDSAMYLCASSLVQGGEQYFGPGTRLTVT.

The chain has TRBV27 and TRBJ1-5; TRBD1 aligns across 9 bases. The V segment lost 5 bases and the J segment 1 base; nucleotides outside the gene matches: 6. The CDR3 is 16 amino acids. Germline-derived CDR1 and CDR2 are MNHEY and SMNVEV (reference sequence). The DNA of the CDR3 is TGTGCCAGCAGTGGGGGGACAGGGAGGAGCAATCAGCCCCAGCATTTT. Translation: CASSGGTGRSNQPQHF.

The V gene is TRBV2, the J gene TRBJ2-3; 11 nucleotides match TRBD2. CDR1 is SNHLY and CDR2 is FYNNEI in the germline V gene. The CDR3 is 15 residues long. J lost 1 base, V lost 6 bases, and 3 bases had no gene match. CDR3 sequence (DNA): TGTGCCAGCAGGCCGGGACTAGCGGGCACAGATACGCAGTATTTT. Translated: CASRPGLAGTDTQYF.

This chain uses TRBV6-1 with TRBJ1-3; D call uncertain. This CDR3 region has 15 residues. The ends were cut back, 8 bases at V and 0 bases at J, with 14 bases in the middle. CDR1 is MNHNS, CDR2 SASEGT, per germline. Here the CDR3 reads CASDGQFPSGNTIYF. CDR3 DNA sequence: TGTGCCAGCGATGGGCAGTTCCCCTCTGGAAACACCATATATTTT.

The chain recombines TRBV29-1 with TRBJ1-1; 7 bases are shared with TRBD1. The CDR3 has 11 amino acids. Germline V lookup: CDR1 SQVTM, CDR2 ANQGSEA. The CDR3 nucleotides are TGCAGTGGGACAGTGAACACTGAAGCTTTCTTT. Residues: CSGTVNTEAFF.

In its sample, this clone was seen a few times. DNA for the CDR3: TGTGCCAGCAGTCCGAGCAGAGGGGGGGATGAGCAGTTCTTC. It translates to CASSPSRGGDEQFF. The J gene is TRBJ2-1, the V gene TRBV6-5; perhaps TRBD2 as D (7 bases). Trimming left V 5 bases short and J 8 bases short, with 16 bases between. The CDR3 contains 14 residues. CDR1 and CDR2 (germline): MNHEY, SVGAGI.

V and J are TRBV9 and TRBJ2-1, with 8 bases that match TRBD2. Germline assignment: CDR1 SGDLS and CDR2 YYNGEE. The CDR3 is 17 amino acids. V shed 4 bases, J shed 6 bases, and the junction held 15 bases outside the gene matches. CDR3 DNA: TGTGCCAGCAGCCCATCCCTCCGGCGGGAGGTTGGCAATGAGCAGTTCTTC. It codes for CASSPSLRREVGNEQFF. The variable domain in full, completed from reference TRBV9 and TRBJ2-1, reads DSGVTQTPKHLITATGQRVTLRCSPRSGDLSVYWYQQSLDQGLQFLIQYYNGEERAKGNILERFSAQQFPDLHSELNLSSLELGDSALYFCASSPSLRREVGNEQFFGPGTRLTVL.

The sample holds a few counts of this clone. The rearrangement uses TRBV7-2 and TRBJ1-3; weak D call: TRBD1 (5 bases). Germline V gives CDR1 SGHTA, CDR2 FQGNSA. This CDR3 is 15 amino acids long. Trimming cost V 2 bases and J 2 bases, with 10 bases left between them. The CDR3 loop is CASSLRRGPGNTIYF. CDR3 DNA sequence: TGTGCCAGCAGCTTACGGAGGGGACCTGGAAACACCATATATTTT.

V and J are TRBV29-1 and TRBJ2-1; 13 bases agree with TRBD2. The V gene end was trimmed by 7 bases and the J gene end by 3 bases; junction bases not matched to a gene: 3. From germline, CDR1 is SQVTM and CDR2 ANQGSEA. This CDR3 region has 14 residues. The CDR3 DNA sequence: TGCAGCGCCAGGACTAGCGGGGGCTACAATGAGCAGTTCTTC. Amino acid sequence: CSARTSGGYNEQFF.

The CDR3 protein is CSVTGTGRLGQYF. In nucleotides, the CDR3 is TGCAGCGTCACCGGGACAGGGCGTTTAGGGCAGTACTTC. V usage is TRBV29-1 and J usage is TRBJ2-7, with TRBD1 identical over 9 bases. With V trimmed by 6 bases and J by 9 bases, 12 bases remained unmatched. Germline assignment: CDR1 SQVTM and CDR2 ANQGSEA. CDR3 length: 13 amino acids.

The chain recombines TRBV28 with TRBJ1-2; D call uncertain. Between the trimmed V and J ends, which lost 7 bases and 2 bases, there was a span of 14 bases. CDR1 is MDHEN, CDR2 SYDVKM, per germline. The CDR3 extends over 14 amino acids. CDR3 bases: TGTGCCAGCAACAGTTCTCCCTTCAACTATGGCTACACCTTC. Translation gives CASNSSPFNYGYTF.

The chain has TRBV7-3 and TRBJ2-2; 10 bases line up with TRBD2. CDR1 SGHTA and CDR2 FQGTGA come from the germline V gene. The CDR3 has 16 residues. The ends lost 5 bases at V and 0 bases at J; junction bases unmatched: 3. The CDR3 DNA reads as TGTGCCAGCAGCGCTGGACTAGCGGCGAACACCGGGGAGCTGTTTTTT. Its protein is CASSAGLAANTGELFF.

The V gene is TRBV7-9, the J gene TRBJ2-5; 11 nucleotides agree with TRBD1. The J call may be wrong; the DNA end is better matched by TRBJ2-7. The CDR3 covers 16 residues. Germline V gene data show CDR1 as SEHNR and CDR2 as FQNEAQ (reference sequence). The CDR3 DNA reads TGTGCCAGCAGCAGACTGGGACAGGGGGTGTCCTACGAGCAGTACTTC. Translated, it gives CASSRLGQGVSYEQYF.

The chain has TRBV10-3 and TRBJ2-5, with 8 positions matching TRBD2. The CDR3 length is 15 residues. After removal of 10 bases from V and 1 base from J, the junction contained 11 bases not matched to a gene. CDR1 is ENHRY, CDR2 SYGVKD, per germline. CDR3 DNA: TGTGCCACCCGAAGAGCGGGGGAGTTCCAAGAGACCCAGTACTTC. It specifies CATRRAGEFQETQYF.

The V gene is TRBV5-1, the J gene TRBJ2-1, with 9 bases identical to TRBD2. This CDR3 is 16 amino acids long. In germline, CDR1 is SGHRS, CDR2 YFSETQ. Trimming took 4 bases from V and 3 from J; bases not matched to a gene: 8. The CDR3 reads CASSPSGAGVYNEQFF. CDR3 nucleotides: TGCGCCAGCAGCCCTAGCGGGGCGGGAGTCTACAATGAGCAGTTCTTC.

The chain employs TRBV15 and TRBJ2-3; D ambiguous. Germline V gives CDR1 LNHNV, CDR2 YYDKDF (reference sequence). This CDR3 contains 13 residues. The germline V and J ends were trimmed by 0 bases and 4 bases, with 5 bases remaining between them. DNA for the CDR3: TGTGCCACCAGCAGAGAGGCACCAGATACGCAGTATTTT. The encoded protein is CATSREAPDTQYF. Variable domain in full (rest from reference TRBV15 and TRBJ2-3): DAMVIQNPRYQVTQFGKPVTLSCSQTLNHNVMYWYQQKSSQAPKLLFHYYDKDFNNEADTPDNFQSRRPNTSFCFLDIRSPGLGDTAMYLCATSREAPDTQYFGPGTRLTVL.

The chain carries TRBV6-1 and TRBJ2-3; 7 nucleotides agree with TRBD1. This CDR3 has 16 amino acids. J gave up 0 bases and V 2 bases, and 5 bases lay outside the gene matches. Germline-derived CDR1 and CDR2 are MNHNS and SASEGT. The CDR3 loop reads CASSERQGWSTDTQYF. In DNA, the CDR3 is TGTGCCAGCAGTGAACGACAGGGTTGGAGCACAGATACGCAGTATTTT.

The CDR3 DNA sequence: TGTGCCAGCAGTTTTAGCGTCGCGGGACAGACCCTTGGCTACACCTTC. This sequence encodes CASSFSVAGQTLGYTF. This chain joins TRBV7-2 and TRBJ1-2; 7 bases line up with TRBD1. The germline CDR1 and CDR2 sequences are SGHTA and FQGNSA. This CDR3 has 16 amino acids. The J segment lost 7 bases and the V segment lost 6 bases, leaving 17 bases of the junction unmatched.